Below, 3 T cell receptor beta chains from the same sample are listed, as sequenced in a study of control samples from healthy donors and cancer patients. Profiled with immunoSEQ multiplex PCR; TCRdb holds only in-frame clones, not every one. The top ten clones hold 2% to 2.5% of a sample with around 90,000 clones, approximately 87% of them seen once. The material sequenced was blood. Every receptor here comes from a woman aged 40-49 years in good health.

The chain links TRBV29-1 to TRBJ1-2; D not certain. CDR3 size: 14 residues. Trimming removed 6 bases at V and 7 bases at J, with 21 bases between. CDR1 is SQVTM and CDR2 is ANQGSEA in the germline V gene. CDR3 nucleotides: TGCAGCGTCGCCGATTCGGGCGGGGTGGGTGGCTACACCTTC. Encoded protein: CSVADSGGVGGYTF.

CDR3: CASSLEGPGEATEAFF. The CDR3 nucleotides read TGCGCCAGCAGCTTGGAGGGTCCAGGGGAGGCGACTGAAGCTTTCTTT. V usage is TRBV5-1 and J usage is TRBJ1-1; D is perhaps TRBD1 (6 bases). The CDR3 contains 16 residues. The germline V gene has CDR1 SGHRS and CDR2 YFSETQ. Trimming left V 0 bases short and J 5 bases short, with 17 bases between.

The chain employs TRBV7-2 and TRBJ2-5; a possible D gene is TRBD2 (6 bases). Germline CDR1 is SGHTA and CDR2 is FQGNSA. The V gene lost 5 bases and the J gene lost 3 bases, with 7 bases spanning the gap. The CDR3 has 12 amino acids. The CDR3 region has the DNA TGTGCCAGCAGCCGCGGGAAAGAGACCCAGTACTTC. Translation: CASSRGKETQYF.